The TCR beta chain described here comes from a study of glioma-infiltrating T cells after dendritic cell vaccination. V was clipped by 5 bases and J by 3 bases; unmatched bases: 4. Per the germline V gene, CDR1 is SGHRS and CDR2 is YFSETQ. The CDR3 extends over 13 amino acids. Regarding time point: after dendritic cell vaccination, including at tumor progression/relapse. The data were produced by immunoSEQ multiplex PCR, yet TCRdb's version contains in-frame clones alone and is incomplete. The sample contains about 87,000 clones, roughly four fifths of which appear only once. This clone has only one observation.

This rearrangement joins TRBV5-1 to TRBJ2-5, with TRBD1 matching 7 bases. The TCR comes from a human donor with glioblastoma. The starting material was blood, obtained after dendritic cell vaccination. The CDR3 region is CASRDTGEETQYF. For the CDR3, the DNA is TGCGCCAGCAGGGATACAGGGGAAGAGACCCAGTACTTC.